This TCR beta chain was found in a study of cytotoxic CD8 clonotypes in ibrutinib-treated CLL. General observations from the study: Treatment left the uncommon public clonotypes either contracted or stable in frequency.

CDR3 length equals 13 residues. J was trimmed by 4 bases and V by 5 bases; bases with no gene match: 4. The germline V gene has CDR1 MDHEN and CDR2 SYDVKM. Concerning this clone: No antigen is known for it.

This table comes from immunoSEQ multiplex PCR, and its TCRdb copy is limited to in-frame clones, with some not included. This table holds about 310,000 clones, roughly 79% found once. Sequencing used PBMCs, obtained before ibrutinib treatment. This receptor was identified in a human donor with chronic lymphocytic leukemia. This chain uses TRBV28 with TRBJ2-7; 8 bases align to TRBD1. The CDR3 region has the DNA TGTGCCAGCAGTAGGACAGGGTGGTACGAGCAGTACTTC. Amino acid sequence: CASSRTGWYEQYF.